The 29 T cell receptor beta chains presented below share a single source sample, sequenced in a study of blood T cells in healthy people across ages. A second about 7 to 12 cycle PCR used barcoded and J-beta primers. In TCRdb, the 5' RACE reads were re-called with MiXCR into one record per CDR3 protein. Here the sample spans about 830,000 distinct CDR3 sequences, about three fifths being singletons. The sequencing sample was made of blood. These receptors were obtained from a man aged 25 to 40 in good health.

The chain employs TRBV6-5 and TRBJ1-5; D unclear. Deletions cut 0 bases from V and 4 bases from J, with 10 bases between. Germline V CDR1 and CDR2: MNHEY, SVGAGI. This CDR3 contains 15 residues. CDR3 residues: CASSYSGTLNQPQHF. For the CDR3, the DNA is TGTGCCAGCAGTTACTCGGGTACACTAAATCAGCCCCAGCATTTT.

The chain joins TRBV11-2 to TRBJ2-4; D may be TRBD1 (5 bases). The J call may be mistaken, given a closer DNA end match to TRBJ2-7. Germline values: CDR1 SGHAT, CDR2 FQNNGV. The CDR3 is 13 amino acids. The CDR3 sequence: CASSDSRSYEQYF. In nucleotides, the CDR3 is TGTGCCAGCAGTGACAGTCGATCCTACGAGCAGTACTTC.

A few counts support this clonotype. The chain couples TRBV5-1 to TRBJ2-3; 13 positions match TRBD2. The CDR3 totals 18 residues. V dropped 3 bases and J dropped 3; count of bases not matched to a gene: 10. Germline CDR1 is SGHRS and CDR2 is YFSETQ. CDR3 bases: TGCGCCAGCAGCTCAGCAGCAAGGACTAGCGGGGGAACAGATACGCAGTATTTT. Encoded protein: CASSSAARTSGGTDTQYF.

The chain couples TRBV7-2 to TRBJ2-5, with TRBD2 as a possible D gene (5 bases). CDR3 length: 14 amino acids. The V end was cut by 9 bases, the J end by 0 bases, with 14 bases between. Germline-derived CDR1 and CDR2 are SGHTA and FQGNSA. The CDR3 sequence: CASSRRGNQETQYF. CDR3 sequence (DNA): TGTGCCAGTAGCCGTAGAGGGAACCAAGAGACCCAGTACTTC.

The DNA of the CDR3 is TGTGCCAGCAGTGAATTCCCTATTGGGGGTACATCTGGAAACACCATATATTTT. It encodes CASSEFPIGGTSGNTIYF. The rearrangement joins TRBV25-1 to TRBJ1-3; tentatively, D is TRBD1 (5 bases). This CDR3 is 18 amino acids long. Trimming stripped 1 base from V and 1 base from J, with 17 bases between. In germline, CDR1 is MGHDK, CDR2 SYGVNS.

This clonotype was seen only a few times. The chain is built from TRBV6-6 and TRBJ1-1; no reliable D call. CDR1 and CDR2 (germline): MNHNY, SVGAGI (reference sequence). The CDR3 runs to 13 residues. Trimming took 4 bases from V and 1 from J, leaving 7 bases between them. The CDR3 DNA sequence: TGTGCCAGCAGTTGGGTGGAGAACACTGAAGCTTTCTTT. Encoded protein: CASSWVENTEAFF.

The gene calls are TRBV20-1 and TRBJ2-5; D may be TRBD1 or TRBD2 (5 bases each). Trimming cost V 6 bases and J 4 bases, with 18 bases left between them. There are 14 residues in the CDR3. Germline CDR1 reads DFQATT; CDR2 reads SNEGSKA (reference sequence). CDR3 amino acids: CSADQDTGRETQYF. The CDR3 DNA reads TGCAGTGCGGACCAGGACACTGGGAGAGAGACCCAGTACTTC.

This chain joins TRBV27 and TRBJ2-3, with 15 bases aligning to TRBD2. Germline V lookup: CDR1 MNHEY, CDR2 SMNVEV (reference sequence). The CDR3 runs 16 residues. Trimming cost V 7 bases and J 6 bases; bases outside gene matches: 8. The CDR3 nucleotides read TGTGCCAGCACCCCTCGGACTAGCGGGAGGGGGGATACGCAGTATTTT. It translates to CASTPRTSGRGDTQYF.

V usage is TRBV4-2 and J usage is TRBJ2-1; D is uncertain. V lost 5 bases and J 8 bases, leaving 16 bases between the germline ends. The germline V gene encodes CDR1 LGHNA and CDR2 YNFKEQ. This CDR3 has 14 amino acids. Here the CDR3 reads CASSSVPRLDEQFF. The CDR3 DNA is TGTGCCAGCAGCTCAGTCCCCCGGTTGGATGAGCAGTTCTTC.

The table lists this clonotype with a count of one. The chain uses TRBV6-1 and TRBJ2-7, with D tentatively TRBD1 or TRBD2 (5 bases each). This CDR3 spans 13 amino acids. Germline-derived CDR1 and CDR2 are MNHNS and SASEGT. V gave up 6 bases and J gave up 6 bases, with 15 bases separating them. The CDR3 DNA is TGTGCCAGCAGACTAGGGACGACCCTCGAGCAGTACTTC. It encodes CASRLGTTLEQYF.

This clonotype has a handful of counts. This chain joins TRBV7-2 and TRBJ1-6; 11 bases align to TRBD1. Trimming cost V 6 bases and J 4 bases; bases outside gene matches: 5. The CDR3 extends over 16 amino acids. In germline, CDR1 is SGHTA, CDR2 FQGNSA. The CDR3 here is CASRSGTGGYNSPLHF. In nucleotides, the CDR3 is TGTGCCAGCAGATCCGGGACAGGGGGATATAATTCACCCCTCCACTTT.

The chain employs TRBV9 and TRBJ2-7; 14 bases fit TRBD2. V was clipped by 2 bases and J by 4 bases; unmatched bases: 5. This CDR3 spans 16 amino acids. Germline CDR1 SGDLS, CDR2 YYNGEE. This chain's CDR3 is CASSVGLAGAGYEQYF. DNA of the CDR3: TGTGCCAGCAGCGTGGGACTAGCGGGAGCGGGGTACGAGCAGTACTTC.

The chain couples TRBV7-6 to TRBJ2-7; D is possibly TRBD1 or TRBD2 (5 bases each). Germline CDR1 SGHVS, CDR2 FNYEAQ. This CDR3 is 14 amino acids long. V was clipped by 5 bases and J by 2 bases, with 13 bases between them. The CDR3 DNA is TGTGCCAGCAGCCCCTCGAGGGGCCCCTACGAGCAGTACTTC. Protein sequence: CASSPSRGPYEQYF.

This clonotype was recorded a few times. The V gene is TRBV29-1, the J gene TRBJ2-3, with D hard to call. Trimming pared 0 bases from V and 2 bases from J, leaving 15 bases between. The CDR3 contains 16 residues. Germline-derived CDR1 and CDR2 are SQVTM and ANQGSEA. The CDR3 sequence is CSVEDLGWAITDTQYF. The CDR3 nucleotides are TGCAGCGTTGAAGATCTTGGTTGGGCAATCACAGATACGCAGTATTTT.

This clonotype turned up a few times. The V gene is TRBV7-2, the J gene TRBJ2-1; 9 positions match TRBD1. The CDR3 has 16 amino acids. CDR1 SGHTA and CDR2 FQGNSA come from the germline V gene. The junction had 8 bases not matched to a gene; V was cut back by 2 bases and J by 6 bases. CDR3 coding DNA: TGTGCCAGCAGCTTACGTAGACAGGGGGGGTTCAATGAGCAGTTCTTC. The encoded protein is CASSLRRQGGFNEQFF.

The V gene is TRBV11-2, the J gene TRBJ2-4; TRBD1 agrees at 8 bases. The assigned J gene may be wrong: the sequence end matches TRBJ2-7 better. This CDR3 region has 16 residues. Germline V gives CDR1 SGHAT, CDR2 FQNNGV. CDR3 nucleotide sequence: TGTGCCAGCAGCTTATGGCGACAGGGGAGGACCTACGAGCAGTACTTC. Translation gives CASSLWRQGRTYEQYF.

This clonotype was counted ten times or more. The CDR3 is CASKEPGEKTQYF. CDR3 DNA sequence: TGTGCCAGCAAGGAGCCAGGGGAAAAGACCCAGTACTTC. V gene TRBV6-2 or TRBV6-3 combines with J gene TRBJ2-5, with a tentative D call TRBD1 (6 bases). The CDR3 is made up of 13 amino acids. V lost 7 bases and J 6 bases, leaving 15 bases between the germline ends. CDR1 and CDR2 from the germline V gene are MNHEY and SVGEGT.

This chain joins TRBV20-1 and TRBJ2-7; no reliable D call. From germline, CDR1 is DFQATT and CDR2 SNEGSKA (reference sequence). The V end lost 6 bases, the J end lost 7 bases, and 13 bases lay between the germline ends. This CDR3 spans 11 amino acids. CDR3 loop: CSAKPSNEQYF. DNA of the CDR3: TGCAGTGCCAAACCCAGCAATGAGCAGTACTTC.

The chain uses TRBV6-2 or TRBV6-3 and TRBJ2-7; D perhaps matches TRBD2 (6 bases). The J call is doubtful: the DNA matches TRBJ2-4 better. The CDR3 has 12 residues. Germline lookup yields CDR1 MNHEY and CDR2 SVGEGT. CDR3 sequence (DNA): TGTGCCAGCAGCGGAGGGACTAACATTCAGTACTTC. This encodes CASSGGTNIQYF.

The chain joins TRBV27 to TRBJ2-3; D might be TRBD2 (5 bases). Trimming took off 4 bases at V and 2 bases at J, with 19 bases between the two ends. Germline lookup yields CDR1 MNHEY and CDR2 SMNVEV (reference sequence). The CDR3 spans 17 residues. CDR3 sequence reads: CASSSKRTYLFTDTQYF. The CDR3 nucleotides are TGTGCCAGCAGTTCCAAGCGGACGTATTTATTCACAGATACGCAGTATTTT.

This clonotype came up a few times. V usage is TRBV20-1 and J usage is TRBJ2-5; 8 bases align to TRBD2. V lost 3 bases to trimming and J lost 4 bases; unmatched junction nucleotides: 10. This CDR3 has 15 amino acids. The germline gives CDR1 DFQATT, CDR2 SNEGSKA (reference sequence). CDR3 nucleotide sequence: TGCAGTGCTAGGCCCGGGAGGGTTCGGCGAGAGACCCAGTACTTC. This encodes CSARPGRVRRETQYF.

The chain has TRBV28 and TRBJ1-2; D not certain. The CDR3 contains 12 residues. Trimming stripped 7 bases from V and 3 bases from J, with 9 bases between. CDR1 and CDR2 (germline): MDHEN, SYDVKM. The CDR3 here is CASNFGDYGYTF. The CDR3 nucleotides read TGTGCCAGCAACTTTGGCGACTATGGCTACACCTTC.

V and J are TRBV29-1 and TRBJ2-3, with D tentatively TRBD2 (6 bases). Germline V gene sequence: CDR1 SQVTM, CDR2 ANQGSEA. The V end lost 7 bases, the J end lost 7 bases, and 21 bases lay between the germline ends. This CDR3 spans 14 amino acids. The CDR3 nucleotides read TGCAGCGCTGAGAGCCAGGGAGCGGGTAATACGCAGTATTTT. Protein product: CSAESQGAGNTQYF.

J is TRBJ1-2 and V is TRBV28; perhaps TRBD1 as D (5 bases). V lost 5 bases and J lost 3, with 16 bases in between. The CDR3 covers 15 residues. Germline V lookup: CDR1 MDHEN, CDR2 SYDVKM. The CDR3 DNA reads TGTGCCAGCAGTACCCCGGACCCCAGGGACTATGGCTACACCTTC. Translated, it gives CASSTPDPRDYGYTF.

V usage is TRBV4-2 and J usage is TRBJ2-5, with TRBD1 as a possible D gene (5 bases). The CDR3 extends over 14 amino acids. The V end was cut by 1 base, the J end by 3 bases, with 9 bases between. CDR1 LGHNA and CDR2 YNFKEQ come from the germline V gene. CDR3 in amino acids: CASSQVGVKETQYF. The CDR3 region has the DNA TGTGCCAGCAGCCAAGTAGGGGTTAAAGAGACCCAGTACTTC.

This chain links TRBV20-1 with TRBJ2-3; the D is unclear. Germline V gene data show CDR1 as DFQATT and CDR2 as SNEGSKA (reference sequence). V dropped 3 bases and J dropped 0 bases, with 10 bases sitting between them. The CDR3 loop spans 14 amino acids. In DNA form, the CDR3 reads TGCAGTGCTAGGGGCTCGCCTAGCACAGATACGCAGTATTTT. Translation: CSARGSPSTDTQYF.

V and J are TRBV2 and TRBJ2-1; possible D gene TRBD2, 5 bases. Germline V gives CDR1 SNHLY, CDR2 FYNNEI. Between the trimmed V and J ends, which lost 10 bases and 5 bases, there was a span of 9 bases. This CDR3 contains 11 residues. CDR3 residues: CATLSDNEQFF. CDR3 in DNA: TGTGCCACCCTTAGCGACAATGAGCAGTTCTTC.

This clonotype has only a few counts. This chain joins TRBV27 and TRBJ2-1; maybe TRBD2 (5 bases). CDR1 MNHEY and CDR2 SMNVEV come from the germline V gene (reference sequence). This CDR3 contains 17 residues. Trimming cost V 5 bases and J 7 bases, with 24 bases left between them. CDR3 amino acids: CASSKNPFSPGNNEQFF. The CDR3 nucleotides are TGTGCCAGCAGTAAAAATCCCTTCAGTCCGGGGAATAATGAGCAGTTCTTC.

The J gene is TRBJ2-1, the V gene TRBV4-3; 8 bases fit TRBD1. The ends lost 3 bases at V and 6 bases at J; junction bases unmatched: 4. Per germline, CDR1 LGHNA and CDR2 YSLEER. The CDR3 spans 14 residues. The DNA of the CDR3 is TGCGCCAGCAGCCATGGACAGGGTGCCAATGAGCAGTTCTTC. This translates into CASSHGQGANEQFF.